This passage covers 17 T cell receptor beta chains from one sample sequenced in a study of cytomegalovirus exposure and HLA in healthy donors (TCRdb year 2017). The method was the immunoSEQ multiplex PCR assay. For the multiplex PCR, a mixture combining 60 forward primers for TCR Vbeta segments and 13 reverse primers for TCR Jbeta segments was used. Here the immuneACCESS table is served through TCRdb, limited to in-frame sequences with V and J called. Missing clones are a known gap in these copies; in checked studies unresolved V genes cover under half, and the rest lacks a known reason. This sample holds about 180,000 clones; around 80% were observed only once. 1.3% to 1.5% of the sample belongs to the ten largest clones. The sample was PBMCs. The receptors come from a girl aged 5-17 years in good health and CMV-seropositive.

The CDR3 DNA is TGCAGCGTTGAAGGGGCCCCTCGGGCCAACGTCCTGACTTTC. Its protein is CSVEGAPRANVLTF. The rearrangement uses TRBV29-1 and TRBJ2-6; D gene unclear. CDR1 is SQVTM, CDR2 ANQGSEA, per germline. The V end lost 1 base, the J end lost 5 bases, and 9 bases lay between the germline ends. This CDR3 has 14 residues.

The genes are TRBV7-9 and TRBJ2-7; 8 positions match TRBD2. The CDR3 length is 14 residues. Germline trimming cut 5 bases from V and 0 bases from J; bases unmatched to any gene: 3. Per the germline V gene, CDR1 is SEHNR and CDR2 is FQNEAQ (reference sequence). In DNA form, the CDR3 reads TGTGCCAGCAGCGGGACTAGTAGCTCCTACGAGCAGTACTTC. Amino acids: CASSGTSSSYEQYF.

This sequence joins TRBV4-3 and TRBJ1-3, with a weak D call TRBD1 (6 bases). CDR1 and CDR2 (germline): LGHNA, YSLEER. The CDR3 is made up of 13 amino acids. With 6 bases removed from V and 4 bases from J, the gap between germline ends came to 10 bases. In nucleotides, the CDR3 is TGCGCCAGCAGTCAACAGGGAGGAAACACCATATATTTT. Protein product: CASSQQGGNTIYF.

The chain recombines TRBV4-1 with TRBJ2-7; the match to TRBD1 covers 8 bases. The CDR3 is 15 amino acids. Trimming removed 4 bases from V and 5 bases from J; junction bases left unmatched: 10. Per germline, CDR1 MGHRA and CDR2 YSYEKL. The CDR3 is CASSPSGQGRHEQYF. The DNA for the CDR3 is TGCGCCAGCAGCCCCTCAGGACAGGGTAGACACGAGCAGTACTTC.

This chain links TRBV29-1 with TRBJ2-5; TRBD1 matches at 7 bases. The CDR3 runs to 15 residues. Germline trimming cut 2 bases from V and 1 base from J; bases unmatched to any gene: 7. Germline-derived CDR1 and CDR2 are SQVTM and ANQGSEA. CDR3 bases: TGCAGCGTTGAAATCGGGACAGCCATCCAAGAGACCCAGTACTTC. Its translation: CSVEIGTAIQETQYF.

The DNA of the CDR3 is TGTGCCAGCAGCACGGGACTAGCGGGAGGATTCACAGATACGCAGTATTTT. As protein: CASSTGLAGGFTDTQYF. The chain is built from TRBV5-4 and TRBJ2-3, with 15 bases aligning to TRBD2. From germline, CDR1 is SGHNT and CDR2 YYREEE (reference sequence). The length of the CDR3 is 17 residues. V trimming: 4 bases; J trimming: 2 bases; junction bases outside the gene matches: 5.

This chain uses TRBV15 with TRBJ2-7, with a possible D match to TRBD1 (5 bases). Between the trimmed V and J ends, which lost 3 bases and 0 bases, there was a span of 15 bases. Germline CDR1 LNHNV, CDR2 YYDKDF (reference sequence). The CDR3 contains 16 residues. The CDR3 protein is CATSRSSGQSSYEQYF. CDR3 nucleotide sequence: TGTGCCACCAGCAGGTCATCAGGGCAGAGCTCCTACGAGCAGTACTTC.

The V call is TRBV7-2, the J call TRBJ2-1; possibly TRBD2 for D (6 bases). The length of the CDR3 is 15 residues. Germline V lookup: CDR1 SGHTA, CDR2 FQGNSA. V lost 6 bases, J lost 3 bases, and 15 bases lay in between. The CDR3 here is CASRLDGRLYNEQFF. CDR3 bases: TGTGCCAGCAGACTCGACGGGAGACTCTACAATGAGCAGTTCTTC.

The chain recombines TRBV5-1 with TRBJ1-4, with no clear D. The CDR3 spans 14 residues. Trimming took 2 bases from V and 7 from J, leaving 12 bases between them. The germline gives CDR1 SGHRS, CDR2 YFSETQ. The CDR3 loop is CASSLAGSAEKLFF. Here the CDR3 DNA reads TGCGCCAGCAGCTTAGCGGGGTCAGCTGAAAAACTGTTTTTT.

This clone turned up a few times. The CDR3, as DNA: TGTGCCAGCAGCTTCACTACCGGGACTAGCCCCACCGGGGAGCTGTTTTTT. As protein: CASSFTTGTSPTGELFF. The chain employs TRBV5-4 and TRBJ2-2; the match to TRBD2 covers 9 bases. Trimming cost V 2 bases and J 4 bases; bases outside gene matches: 9. Germline values: CDR1 SGHNT, CDR2 YYREEE (reference sequence). The CDR3 contains 17 residues.

This rearrangement joins TRBV10-1 to TRBJ1-2, with a tentative D call TRBD1 (6 bases). The V end lost 9 bases, the J end lost 2 bases, and 13 bases lay between the germline ends. This CDR3 comprises 13 residues. The germline CDR1 and CDR2 sequences are WNHNN and SYGVQD (reference sequence). The CDR3 spells CASSEGTNYGYTF. CDR3 nucleotide sequence: TGCGCCAGTTCGGAAGGGACAAACTATGGCTACACCTTC.

The V call is TRBV20-1, the J call TRBJ2-7; no definite D call. This CDR3 comprises 11 residues. V shed 3 bases and J shed 3 bases, with 6 bases lying between them. Germline CDR1 is DFQATT and CDR2 is SNEGSKA (reference sequence). This CDR3 reads CSASYNYEQYF. Here the CDR3 DNA reads TGCAGTGCTAGTTATAACTACGAGCAGTACTTC.

This clone was detected a few times. V usage is TRBV27 and J usage is TRBJ2-7; 7 bases are shared with TRBD1. Trimming removed 4 bases from V and 3 bases from J; junction bases left unmatched: 6. Germline V gives CDR1 MNHEY, CDR2 SMNVEV (reference sequence). The CDR3 covers 14 residues. The CDR3 region is CASSSGTVNYEQYF. CDR3 in DNA: TGTGCCAGCAGTTCCGGGACAGTCAACTACGAGCAGTACTTC.

The rearrangement links TRBV19 to TRBJ2-7, with TRBD2 matching over 7 bases. The CDR3 covers 14 residues. Unmatched junction bases numbered 4, after V lost 3 bases and J lost 2 bases. CDR1 is LNHDA and CDR2 is SQIVND in the germline V gene (reference sequence). The CDR3 nucleotides are TGTGCCAGTAGTATCGTCACTAGCGCCTACGAGCAGTACTTC. Protein: CASSIVTSAYEQYF. Variable domain in full (rest from reference TRBV19 and TRBJ2-7): DGGITQSPKYLFRKEGQNVTLSCEQNLNHDAMYWYRQDPGQGLRLIYYSQIVNDFQKGDIAEGYSVSREKKESFPLTVTSAQKNPTAFYLCASSIVTSAYEQYFGPGTRLTVT.

This chain uses TRBV9 with TRBJ2-1; D might be TRBD2 (6 bases). The germline gives CDR1 SGDLS, CDR2 YYNGEE. Trimming pared 0 bases from V and 4 bases from J, leaving 17 bases between. The CDR3 is made up of 17 amino acids. The CDR3 here is CASSVGPHLAPYNEQFF. The CDR3 bases are TGTGCCAGCAGCGTAGGCCCTCACCTAGCGCCATACAATGAGCAGTTCTTC.

The chain joins TRBV19 to TRBJ1-5, with a tentative D call TRBD1 (5 bases). V lost 1 base and J 2 bases, leaving 9 bases between the germline ends. The CDR3 extends over 15 amino acids. CDR1 and CDR2 from the germline V gene are LNHDA and SQIVND (reference sequence). This CDR3 reads CASSIVPGGNQPQHF. For the CDR3, the DNA is TGTGCCAGTAGTATAGTTCCGGGGGGCAATCAGCCCCAGCATTTT.

The gene calls are TRBV5-6 and TRBJ2-7; no clear D. V was shortened by 0 bases and J by 1 base, with 8 bases between the two germline ends. Germline loops: CDR1 SGHDT, CDR2 YYEEEE. The CDR3 is 14 amino acids. The CDR3 coding sequence is TGTGCCAGCAGCTTGGGTGCTAGGTCCTACGAGCAGTACTTC. This translates into CASSLGARSYEQYF.